This section outlines one T cell receptor (beta chain) sequence together with its context. This entry comes from a study of control samples from healthy donors and cancer patients. The method was immunoSEQ multiplex PCR; TCRdb's version includes in-frame clones alone and lacks a portion of them. Counted here are some 130,000 clones, 80% to 95% occurring once; the ten biggest clones make up under 3%. The sequencing sample was made of blood. This receptor was identified in a man between 40 and 49 years old in good health.

CDR3 in amino acids: CASNLAGAPYNEQFF. The CDR3 DNA sequence: TGTGCCAGCAACCTAGCGGGGGCCCCCTACAATGAGCAGTTCTTC. The gene calls are TRBV2 and TRBJ2-1; 10 bases are a match to TRBD2. Unmatched junction bases numbered 5, after V lost 7 bases and J lost 2 bases. Germline V gene data show CDR1 as SNHLY and CDR2 as FYNNEI. This CDR3 region has 15 residues. Full variable domain (missing parts from reference TRBV2 and TRBJ2-1): EPEVTQTPSHQVTQMGQEVILRCVPISNHLYFYWYRQILGQKVEFLVSFYNNEISEKSEIFDDQFSVERPDGSNFTLKIRSTKLEDSAMYFCASNLAGAPYNEQFFGPGTRLTVL.